The rows below give T cell receptor beta chains drawn from one sample of a study of T cell responses to AZD1222 COVID-19 vaccine. TCRdb keeps only in-frame clones here, not all; method: immunoSEQ multiplex PCR. This sample yields about 130,000 clones, of which just over 85% are seen a single time; roughly a sixth belongs to the top ten. This material consisted of peripheral blood, taken on day 0 of MenACWY control vaccination. The receptors originated from an adult in good health. Both conserved end residues are part of each CDR3. The D gene is left open where the match is weak. Clone sizes are given selectively: once, few, many, or a class where the clone is expanded.

V,size,J,D,DNA,CDR3
TRBV6-5,.,TRBJ2-3,.,TGTGCCAGCAGCCGGAGGGTTTGTACGCAGTATTTT,CASSRRVCTQYF
TRBV5-4,.,TRBJ1-1,.,TGTGCCAGCAGGGACATGGGGACAACTGAAGCTTTCTTT,CASRDMGTTEAFF
TRBV7-6,.,TRBJ2-5,TRBD1,TGTGCCAGCAGCCATAACGGACAGGGGGCAGAGACCCAGTACTTC,CASSHNGQGAETQYF
TRBV6-2/TRBV6-3,once,TRBJ2-7,TRBD2,TGTGCCAGCAGTTACTCGATGGGACTAGCGAGCTCCTACGAGCAGTACTTC,CASSYSMGLASSYEQYF
TRBV9,.,TRBJ2-6,.,TGTGCCAGCAGCGTATTTTATCGGACCTCTGGGGCCAACGTCCTGACTTTC,CASSVFYRTSGANVLTF
TRBV5-1,once,TRBJ2-3,.,TGCGCCAGCAAAGATGAGGGGACAGATACGCAGTATTTT,CASKDEGTDTQYF
TRBV18,.,TRBJ2-5,.,TGTGCCAGCTCACCACGGGTTGCGGCGGAAGAGACCCAGTACTTC,CASSPRVAAEETQYF
TRBV30,.,TRBJ1-2,.,TGTGCCTGGAGTTCAAAACGTGGCTACACCTTC,CAWSSKRGYTF
TRBV2,.,TRBJ2-5,.,TGTGCCAGCAGTGTGTTTGAGGAGACCCAGTACTTC,CASSVFEETQYF
TRBV14,.,TRBJ2-3,TRBD2,TGTGCCAGCAGCCCAGCTCTGGCGGGAGGGATTACGCAGTATTTT,CASSPALAGGITQYF
TRBV2,.,TRBJ1-1,.,TGTGCCAGCAGACCACCAGGGGAGGGCACTGAAGCTTTCTTT,CASRPPGEGTEAFF
TRBV4-1,.,TRBJ1-3,.,TGCGCCAGCAGCCTGAGGAGCTCTGGAAACACCATATATTTT,CASSLRSSGNTIYF
TRBV10-2,.,TRBJ2-7,TRBD2,TGCGCCAGCAGTGAGTCGACTAGCGGGTACTCCTACGAGCAGTACTTC,CASSESTSGYSYEQYF
TRBV20-1,.,TRBJ1-5,.,TGCAGTGCTAGTCAGGGCAGGAATCAGCCCCAGCATTTT,CSASQGRNQPQHF
TRBV27,once,TRBJ1-2,.,TGTGCCAGCAGTACTCCAGACAGCTTCTCTAACTATGGCTACACCTTC,CASSTPDSFSNYGYTF
TRBV28,.,TRBJ2-3,.,TGTGCCAGCGAGGGGGGGGGCACAGATACGCAGTATTTT,CASEGGGTDTQYF
TRBV9,.,TRBJ1-4,.,TGTGCCAGCAGCGCCCAGCTGGGGACTAATGAAAAACTGTTTTTT,CASSAQLGTNEKLFF
TRBV29-1,.,TRBJ2-3,.,TGCAGCGTTGTGGTTAACACAGATACGCAGTATTTT,CSVVVNTDTQYF
TRBV28,.,TRBJ2-7,TRBD2,TGTGCCAGCAGTTTGCCTAGCGGGAGCTCCTACGAGCAGTACTTC,CASSLPSGSSYEQYF
TRBV7-3,.,TRBJ1-2,.,TGTGCCAGCAGCTTAGCGCACAGCATGAACTATGGCTACACCTTC,CASSLAHSMNYGYTF
TRBV7-9,.,TRBJ2-7,TRBD2,TGTGCCAGCAGCCAGATTCCCGGGACTAGCGGGAGGGGCGAGCAGTACTTC,CASSQIPGTSGRGEQYF
TRBV27,.,TRBJ2-1,.,TGTGCCAGCAGCCCCACGGGGGCTGAGCAGTTCTTC,CASSPTGAEQFF
TRBV29-1,once,TRBJ1-3,.,TGCAGCGTTGAAGGCGGCCTACCTGGAAACACCATATATTTT,CSVEGGLPGNTIYF
TRBV30,.,TRBJ1-2,TRBD1,TGTGCCTGGGACAGGGATGGCTACACCTTC,CAWDRDGYTF
TRBV3-1/TRBV3-2,.,TRBJ1-4,.,TGTGCCAGCAGCCAAGGTCCGACGGCCGGTGAAAAACTGTTTTTT,CASSQGPTAGEKLFF
TRBV28,.,TRBJ1-1,TRBD1,TGTGCCAGCAGTACGAATTCTAACAGGGGCACTGAAGCTTTCTTT,CASSTNSNRGTEAFF
TRBV30,few,TRBJ1-5,.,TGTGCCTGGAGTGCGCAGGGACGGGGAGGCAATCAGCCCCAGCATTTT,CAWSAQGRGGNQPQHF
TRBV2,.,TRBJ2-1,.,TGTGCCAGCACCCCCAGTCCTCACAATGAGCAGTTCTTC,CASTPSPHNEQFF
TRBV5-1,.,TRBJ2-7,TRBD2,TGCGCCAGCAGCTTGGCCGGACTAGCGGGCGCCTACGAGCAGTACTTC,CASSLAGLAGAYEQYF
TRBV6-1,.,TRBJ1-1,.,TGTGCCAGCAGTGATACCCTGAACACTGAAGCTTTCTTT,CASSDTLNTEAFF
TRBV10-3,few,TRBJ1-3,.,TGTGCCATCAGTGGGAGGACTGGAAACACCATATATTTT,CAISGRTGNTIYF
TRBV11-3,.,TRBJ2-1,TRBD2,TGTGCCAGCAGCCCACCGGGACTAGCGGGACACAATGAGCAGTTCTTC,CASSPPGLAGHNEQFF
TRBV3-1/TRBV3-2,.,TRBJ2-7,TRBD1,TGTGCCAGCAGCCCGACAGGGTTTTTCTTCCCCCCCTACGAGCAGTACTTC,CASSPTGFFFPPYEQYF
TRBV6-5,few,TRBJ2-7,.,TGTGCCAGCAGTTTCCCAGGGACCTACGAGCAGTACTTC,CASSFPGTYEQYF
TRBV7-2,.,TRBJ2-7,.,TGTGCCAGCAGCCCACACCTGGCCCTCGGCGAGCAGTACTTC,CASSPHLALGEQYF
TRBV3-1/TRBV3-2,.,TRBJ1-2,TRBD1,TGTGCCAGCAGCCGGGGACAGTCACTCTATGGCTACACCTTC,CASSRGQSLYGYTF
TRBV15,once,TRBJ2-7,.,TGTGCCACCAGCAGCGCCGGGACTTCTGGGCCCTACGAGCAGTACTTC,CATSSAGTSGPYEQYF
TRBV28,.,TRBJ2-7,.,TGTGCCAGCAGTTTAATGGGTTACGAGCAGTACTTC,CASSLMGYEQYF
TRBV28,.,TRBJ1-3,.,TGTGCCAGCAGTTTCTGGAGCTCTGGAAACACCATATATTTT,CASSFWSSGNTIYF
TRBV28,.,TRBJ1-5,.,TGTGCCAGCAGGCAGGGCTTTGGCAATCAGCCCCAGCATTTT,CASRQGFGNQPQHF
TRBV7-9,.,TRBJ2-3,.,TGTGCCAGCACCATAAAAAGCACAGATACGCAGTATTTT,CASTIKSTDTQYF
TRBV19,once,TRBJ2-1,.,TGTGCCAGTAGGTCACAACAGGGTGAACTGTACAATGAGCAGTTCTTC,CASRSQQGELYNEQFF
TRBV28,.,TRBJ1-6,.,TGTGCCAGCAGTCCCCTCGGCAGGGATAATTCACCCCTCCACTTT,CASSPLGRDNSPLHF
TRBV29-1,.,TRBJ2-2,.,TGCAGCGTTGAATGGTACACCGGGGAGCTGTTTTTT,CSVEWYTGELFF
TRBV2,.,TRBJ2-7,.,TGTGCCAGCAGATACAGGGATTCCTACGAGCAGTACTTC,CASRYRDSYEQYF
TRBV3-1/TRBV3-2,.,TRBJ1-5,TRBD1,TGTGCCAGCAGCGATAACGACAGGGCAAATCAGCCCCAGCATTTT,CASSDNDRANQPQHF
TRBV3-1/TRBV3-2,.,TRBJ1-6,.,TGTGCCAGCAGCCAATCTCACAGTGGGGAGTCTCACTTT,CASSQSHSGESHF
TRBV9,.,TRBJ1-1,.,TGTGCCAGCAGCGTAGTAGTGACGGGTACTGAAGCTTTCTTT,CASSVVVTGTEAFF
TRBV4-2,once,TRBJ2-5,TRBD2,TGTGCCAGCAGCCACCCTCGGGGACGGGAGGGCCAGGAGACCCAGTACTTC,CASSHPRGREGQETQYF
TRBV9,few,TRBJ2-3,TRBD2,TGTGCCAGCAGCACGAGCGGGAGAAGTTCCGATACGCAGTATTTT,CASSTSGRSSDTQYF
TRBV3-1/TRBV3-2,.,TRBJ1-1,.,TGTGCCAGCAGCCACGCAGGGAGGGCTGAAGCTTTCTTT,CASSHAGRAEAFF